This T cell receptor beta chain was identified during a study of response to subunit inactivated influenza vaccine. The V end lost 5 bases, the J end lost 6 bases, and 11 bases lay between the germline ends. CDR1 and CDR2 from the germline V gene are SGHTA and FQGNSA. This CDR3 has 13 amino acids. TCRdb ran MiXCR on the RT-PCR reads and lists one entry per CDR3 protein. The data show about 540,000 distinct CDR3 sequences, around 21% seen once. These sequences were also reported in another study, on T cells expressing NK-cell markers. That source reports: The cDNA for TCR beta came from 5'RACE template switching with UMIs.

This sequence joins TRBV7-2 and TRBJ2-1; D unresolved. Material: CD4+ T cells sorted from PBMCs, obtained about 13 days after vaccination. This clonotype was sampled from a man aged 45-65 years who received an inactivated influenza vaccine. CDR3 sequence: CASSPRWRNEQFF. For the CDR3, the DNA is TGTGCCAGCAGCCCCCGGTGGCGCAATGAGCAGTTCTTC.